This TCR beta chain originates from a study of blood T cell repertoires in COVID-19. The wider study: The United States, Italy and Spain were the sources of the acute and convalescent COVID-19 samples. Sources were T cells, B-cell-depleted T cells, or PBMCs; the material itself was cDNA or gDNA.

Grouping used clinical history reported by participants in a survey and questionnaire. The germline V gene encodes CDR1 MDHEN and CDR2 SYDVKM. This CDR3 has 15 amino acids. Trimming pared 8 bases from V and 6 bases from J, leaving 19 bases between. Original methodology: How many nucleated cells were present was estimated from reference gene primer amplification. Profiled with immunoSEQ multiplex PCR; TCRdb holds only in-frame clones, not every one. That table gives V, J and clone size, and the DNA gave D and trimming. The sample has roughly 230,000 clones, about 88% seen once. The sequence came from a woman aged 50 to 65 who had been exposed to COVID-19. J is TRBJ1-4 and V is TRBV28; D perhaps matches TRBD1 (5 bases). The sequencing input was PBMCs or T cells enriched from blood (not recorded which). The CDR3 nucleotides are TGTGCCAGCCTGAACTCAAGGGGAGGGCATGAAAAACTGTTTTTT. Protein product: CASLNSRGGHEKLFF. Full variable domain (rest looked up from reference TRBV28 and TRBJ1-4): DVKVTQSSRYLVKRTGEKVFLECVQDMDHENMFWYRQDPGLGLRLIYFSYDVKMKEKGDIPEGYSVSREKKERFSLILESASTNQTSMYLCASLNSRGGHEKLFFGSGTQLSVL.